What follows is one T cell receptor (beta chain) and its context. What it recognizes is unknown. This may arise from a read error, as a much more abundant clone is one base away. The entry originates in a study of molecular identifiers for immune sequencing clone quantification. Study-wide context: Within a replicate experiment, RNA obtained from either approximately 22,000 or 94,000 naive CD8 cells was divided into five aliquots, and four of those aliquots were then sequenced.

Points from the study as a whole: In CMV-specific effectors, clones above 20 copies held over 98% of molecules; naive, under 1%. Highly expanded clone sizes could be underestimated by identical TCR molecules sharing a barcode.

The CDR3 spans 13 residues. The germline V gene has CDR1 SEHNR and CDR2 FQNEAQ (reference sequence). In TCRdb, the PCR reads were re-called with MiXCR into one record per CDR3 protein. Among about 320,000 distinct CDR3 sequences listed, roughly 24% were seen once. Isolation of naive CD8 T cells was achieved by sorting on a CD8+CD4-CCR7+CD45RA+ phenotype. This chain links TRBV7-9 with TRBJ2-7, with 8 bases that match TRBD1. This receptor was identified in a human donor in good health. Some libraries in this study had Jurkat cell RNA spiked in. The specimen sequenced was naive CD8+ T cells from blood, with Jurkat cell RNA spiked in. The subset denotes: FACS-sorted CD8+CD4-CCR7+CD45RA+ naive T cells. CDR3 coding DNA: TGTGCCGGCAGCGCTGACAGGGGACCCGAGCAGTACTTC. It encodes CAGSADRGPEQYF.